Shown below are 14 T cell receptor beta chains from a single sample sequenced in a study of T cells expressing NK-cell markers. TCRdb derives one entry per CDR3 protein from the 5' RACE reads, leaving out DNA. Here the sample table reports about 410,000 distinct CDR3 sequences. The sequencing input was blood T cells: a sorted CD56 or NKG2C T cell subset, CD4+ or CD8+ T cells, or bulk PBMC T cells (not recorded which). Receptors were obtained from a woman aged 45-59 years in good health.

J is TRBJ2-1 and V is TRBV7-9; TCRdb designates TRBD2, a call that cannot be tested without DNA. The CDR3 consists of 15 residues. Germline V gives CDR1 SEHNR, CDR2 FQNEAQ (reference sequence). The CDR3 sequence: CASSPQREAHNEQFF.

The chain recombines TRBV6-5 with TRBJ2-3; the D gene TCRdb calls, TRBD2, cannot be checked with no DNA. This CDR3 spans 13 amino acids. The V gene's germline CDR1 is MNHEY and CDR2 SVGAGI. CDR3 region: CASSYSNSGRVYF.

This chain links TRBV7-2 with TRBJ2-7. This CDR3 has 15 amino acids. Germline V lookup: CDR1 SGHTA, CDR2 FQGNSA. The CDR3 region is CASSLVSHNPYEQYF.

The V call is TRBV20-1, the J call TRBJ1-5. Germline lookup yields CDR1 DFQATT and CDR2 SNEGSKA (reference sequence). This CDR3 comprises 12 residues. CDR3 residues: CSVRGTSNSQHF.

The chain recombines TRBV5-1 with TRBJ2-7. The CDR3 runs 13 residues. Germline V lookup: CDR1 SGHRS, CDR2 YFSETQ. The chain's CDR3 is CASSLDSTYEQYF.

The chain recombines TRBV11-2 with TRBJ1-5; the D call from TCRdb, TRBD1, cannot be confirmed without DNA. Germline CDR1 SGHAT, CDR2 FQNNGV. The CDR3 is made up of 15 amino acids. The CDR3 region is CASSLDGGKGQPQHF.

This sequence joins TRBV7-7 and TRBJ2-5; TCRdb picks TRBD1, but there is no DNA to check that call. Germline assignment: CDR1 SSHAT and CDR2 FNYEAQ (reference sequence). This CDR3 spans 13 amino acids. This CDR3 reads CASSEGQVETQYF.

The chain couples TRBV12-3 or TRBV12-4 to TRBJ2-7; TCRdb names TRBD1, which stays unverified in the absence of DNA. The CDR3 extends over 14 amino acids. This CDR3 reads CASSPRDRLYEQYF.

The V and J genes are TRBV4-1 and TRBJ2-5. Germline lookup yields CDR1 MGHRA and CDR2 YSYEKL. This CDR3 spans 15 amino acids. The CDR3 sequence: CASSQVPAIGETQYF.

The rearrangement joins TRBV5-1 to TRBJ1-2. Germline V gene lookup returns CDR1 SGHRS and CDR2 YFSETQ. The CDR3 has 13 amino acids. CDR3 sequence: CASSLDRINGYTF.

The rearrangement joins TRBV12-3 or TRBV12-4 to TRBJ2-5; without DNA, the TCRdb call of TRBD1 cannot be checked. This CDR3 spans 14 amino acids. Here the CDR3 reads CASSSTGGPGAQYF.

This chain connects TRBV30 to TRBJ2-3. The length of the CDR3 is 14 residues. Germline values: CDR1 GTSNPN, CDR2 SVGIG (reference sequence). CDR3 in amino acids: CAWRTGRIADTQYF.

The rearrangement links TRBV9 to TRBJ2-1; TCRdb picks TRBD2, but there is no DNA to check that call. CDR3 length: 15 amino acids. CDR1 is SGDLS and CDR2 is YYNGEE in the germline V gene. The CDR3 here is CASSPQAGLFHEQFF.

The J gene is TRBJ1-6, the V gene TRBV20-1; TCRdb reports TRBD1, a call that lacks DNA to check it against. The CDR3 runs to 17 residues. Germline CDR1 and CDR2: DFQATT and SNEGSKA (reference sequence). CDR3: CSARDVGQGSFISPLHF.